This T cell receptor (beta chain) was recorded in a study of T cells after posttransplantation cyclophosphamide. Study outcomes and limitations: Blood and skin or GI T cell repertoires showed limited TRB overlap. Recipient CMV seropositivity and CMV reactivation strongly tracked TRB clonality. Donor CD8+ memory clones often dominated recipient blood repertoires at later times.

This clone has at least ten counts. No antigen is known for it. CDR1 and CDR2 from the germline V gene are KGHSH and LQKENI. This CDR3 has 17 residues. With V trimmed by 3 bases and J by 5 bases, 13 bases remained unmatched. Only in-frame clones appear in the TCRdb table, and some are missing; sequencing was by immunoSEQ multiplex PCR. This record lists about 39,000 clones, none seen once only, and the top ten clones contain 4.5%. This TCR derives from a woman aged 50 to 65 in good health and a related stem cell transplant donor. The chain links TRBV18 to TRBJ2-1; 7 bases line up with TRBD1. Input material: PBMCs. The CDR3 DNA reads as TGTGCCAGCTCACCCCGACAGGGCTCCACGGATAACAATGAGCAGTTCTTC. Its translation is CASSPRQGSTDNNEQFF.